Each of the 19 T cell receptor beta chains below was sequenced from the same sample in a study of identical twins. MiXCR, run by TCRdb on the 5' RACE reads, gives a single entry per CDR3 protein. The top ten hold under 3.5% of the sample, which has 550,000 to 700,000 distinct CDR3 sequences, approximately 9.6% seen once. This sample was shared with a second study, whose subject was yellow fever vaccine responses in identical twins.

The sequenced material came from PBMCs. The origin of the receptors is a woman between 18 and 30 years old in good health.

This chain joins TRBV5-4 and TRBJ2-3; TRBD2 aligns across 15 bases. The CDR3 has 17 residues. Per germline, CDR1 SGHNT and CDR2 YYREEE (reference sequence). With V trimmed by 4 bases and J by 4 bases, 7 bases remained unmatched. As DNA, the CDR3 is TGTGCCAGCAGCAGGACTAGCGGGAGGGCCGTGGCAGATACGCAGTATTTT. Encoded protein: CASSRTSGRAVADTQYF.

This clonotype was counted only a few times. The chain has TRBV25-1 and TRBJ2-7, with TRBD1 matching over 11 bases. CDR1 and CDR2 (germline): MGHDK, SYGVNS. CDR3 length: 17 residues. V dropped 5 bases and J dropped 7; count of bases not matched to a gene: 16. The CDR3 bases are TGTGCCAGCAGTAGATTCGCCGGGACAGGGGGGGAAGGAGAGCAGTACTTC. Translation: CASSRFAGTGGEGEQYF.

This clonotype was counted at least ten times. CDR3 in amino acids: CASSLAVEQGTYNEQFF. CDR3 bases: TGTGCCAGCAGCTTAGCTGTTGAACAGGGGACATACAATGAGCAGTTCTTC. The gene calls are TRBV7-2 and TRBJ2-1, with 7 bases that match TRBD1. CDR1 and CDR2 (germline): SGHTA, FQGNSA. The CDR3 has 17 amino acids. V trimming: 0 bases; J trimming: 4 bases; junction bases outside the gene matches: 9.

The V and J genes are TRBV2 and TRBJ2-6; D possibly corresponds to TRBD1 (6 bases). The CDR3 totals 15 residues. Germline V CDR1 and CDR2: SNHLY, FYNNEI. V lost 7 bases to trimming and J lost 1 base, with 11 bases between them. The CDR3 sequence is CASTGDVSGANVLTF. CDR3 bases: TGTGCCAGCACAGGGGATGTTTCTGGGGCCAACGTCCTGACTTTC.

At least ten counts were recorded for this clonotype. The chain carries TRBV5-1 and TRBJ2-1; D possibly corresponds to TRBD2 (5 bases). Trimming left V 4 bases short and J 4 bases short, with 15 bases between. Germline V lookup: CDR1 SGHRS, CDR2 YFSETQ. The CDR3 is 15 amino acids. CDR3 coding DNA: TGCGCCAGCAGCCCCAACCTCGGGAATTACAATGAGCAGTTCTTC. It encodes CASSPNLGNYNEQFF.

Many counts were recorded for this clonotype. V gene TRBV10-3 combines with J gene TRBJ1-1, with TRBD1 as a possible D gene (6 bases). The V gene lost 10 bases and the J gene lost 4 bases, with 16 bases spanning the gap. This CDR3 contains 13 residues. Germline assignment: CDR1 ENHRY and CDR2 SYGVKD. CDR3 region: CATDRGQTTEAFF. The CDR3 coding sequence is TGTGCCACCGACCGAGGACAGACCACTGAAGCTTTCTTT.

This clonotype has at least ten counts. The gene calls are TRBV6-5 and TRBJ2-1; TRBD1 matches at 7 bases. Germline loops: CDR1 MNHEY, CDR2 SVGAGI. With V trimmed by 4 bases and J by 1 base, 7 bases remained unmatched. The CDR3 has 16 amino acids. The CDR3 DNA reads TGTGCCAGCAGTTCCAGTGCAGGGGGATCCTACAATGAGCAGTTCTTC. It codes for CASSSSAGGSYNEQFF.

Many counts were recorded for this clonotype. This chain uses TRBV21-1 with TRBJ1-2; the table's D gene call, TRBD1, was not cross checked with the DNA. TRBV21-1 is assigned pseudogene status. The CDR3 contains 16 residues. CDR3 bases: TGTGCCAGCAGCCCCCGAACCATCAGGGATAGCTATGGCTACACCTTC. This codes for CASSPRTIRDSYGYTF.

This clonotype has more than one count but fewer than ten. The chain joins TRBV6-1 to TRBJ1-5; 12 bases fit TRBD1. Germline CDR1 reads MNHNS; CDR2 reads SASEGT. The CDR3 is 13 residues long. The CDR3 loop is CVTGTGGYQPQHF. CDR3 in DNA: TGTGTGACGGGGACAGGGGGCTATCAGCCCCAGCATTTT.

In this sample, this clonotype turned up a few times. V and J are TRBV6-1 and TRBJ1-4; D call uncertain. V was cut by 8 bases and J by 0 bases, with 4 bases left in between. The germline V gene has CDR1 MNHNS and CDR2 SASEGT. CDR3 size: 12 residues. The CDR3 coding sequence is TGTGCCAGCCGCGCAACTAATGAAAAACTGTTTTTT. Protein: CASRATNEKLFF.

The gene calls are TRBV11-1 and TRBJ2-1; TRBD2 matches at 10 bases. V lost 4 bases, J lost 1 base, and 19 bases stayed unmatched. This CDR3 has 21 amino acids. The germline CDR1 and CDR2 sequences are SGHAT and FQDESV (reference sequence). The CDR3 spells CASSSPLAGEDVIRSYNEQFF. In nucleotides, the CDR3 is TGTGCCAGCAGCTCTCCCCTAGCGGGGGAGGACGTTATTAGGTCCTACAATGAGCAGTTCTTC.

This chain uses TRBV6-1 with TRBJ1-6; D gene ambiguous. V was trimmed by 6 bases and J by 5 bases, leaving 14 bases between them. Germline V gene sequence: CDR1 MNHNS, CDR2 SASEGT. The CDR3 has 15 amino acids. CDR3 DNA sequence: TGTGCCAGCAGGAAGGGTACTCTAAATAATTCACCCCTCCACTTT. As protein: CASRKGTLNNSPLHF.

This clonotype has more than one count but fewer than ten. This chain joins TRBV20-1 and TRBJ1-1; no firm D call. CDR3 length: 13 amino acids. Per the germline V gene, CDR1 is DFQATT and CDR2 is SNEGSKA (reference sequence). V was shortened by 5 bases and J by 1 base, with 11 bases between the two germline ends. Here the CDR3 reads CSAVVLRNTEAFF. The CDR3, as DNA: TGCAGTGCTGTAGTTCTCCGGAACACTGAAGCTTTCTTT.

J is TRBJ2-5 and V is TRBV7-2; D ambiguous. The V and J ends lost 5 bases and 0 bases respectively, with 16 bases between them. This CDR3 spans 16 amino acids. CDR1 SGHTA and CDR2 FQGNSA come from the germline V gene. In DNA, the CDR3 is TGTGCCAGCAGCGACTCCCTGACTCCGTACCAAGAGACCCAGTACTTC. It yields the protein CASSDSLTPYQETQYF.

This clonotype occurred many times. The genes are TRBV5-8 and TRBJ1-2; D remains ambiguous. This CDR3 has 14 amino acids. Germline V gene sequence: CDR1 SGHTS, CDR2 YDEGEE. The ends were cut back, 0 bases at V and 4 bases at J, with 10 bases in the middle. This chain's CDR3 is CASSLAGHTYGYTF. CDR3 sequence (DNA): TGTGCCAGCAGCTTGGCTGGGCACACCTATGGCTACACCTTC.

The CDR3 region is CSVVGTANYGYTF. As DNA, the CDR3 is TGCAGCGTTGTGGGGACGGCGAACTATGGCTACACCTTC. V is TRBV29-1 and J is TRBJ1-2; TRBD1 is a possible D gene (5 bases). CDR3 length equals 13 residues. V was clipped by 4 bases and J by 2 bases, with 11 bases between them. The germline gives CDR1 SQVTM, CDR2 ANQGSEA. Filled out from reference TRBV29-1 and TRBJ1-2, the complete variable domain reads SAVISQKPSRDICQRGTSLTIQCQVDSQVTMMFWYRQQPGQSLTLIATANQGSEATYESGFVIDKFPISRPNLTFSTLTVSNMSPEDSSIYLCSVVGTANYGYTFGSGTRLTVV.

V gene TRBV20-1 combines with J gene TRBJ2-7; 10 bases align to TRBD2. V lost 2 bases, J lost 5 bases, and 6 bases stayed unmatched. This CDR3 contains 14 residues. The germline V gene encodes CDR1 DFQATT and CDR2 SNEGSKA (reference sequence). The CDR3 loop reads CSARSSGRYDEQYF. The CDR3 DNA sequence: TGCAGTGCTAGATCTAGCGGGAGATACGACGAGCAGTACTTC.

This clonotype was seen repeatedly, ten times or more. The CDR3 is CASSLALAGGPSTDTQYF. Here the CDR3 DNA reads TGTGCCAGCAGCTTAGCCCTAGCGGGGGGTCCTAGCACAGATACGCAGTATTTT. The chain uses TRBV7-2 and TRBJ2-3, with TRBD2 identical over 11 bases. Germline values: CDR1 SGHTA, CDR2 FQGNSA. The V gene end was trimmed by 0 bases and the J gene end by 0 bases; junction bases not matched to a gene: 5. The CDR3 is made up of 18 amino acids.

As regards this clonotype: Relative to the germline gene, one junction end is altered; a read error may explain this. The rearrangement links TRBV10-3 to TRBJ1-4; 7 bases agree with TRBD1. Germline lookup yields CDR1 ENHRY and CDR2 SYGVKD. The length of the CDR3 is 12 residues. The CDR3 protein is CAISANPGQFVF. As DNA, the CDR3 is TGTGCCATCAGTGCCAACCCGGGACAGTTTGTTTTT.